These 28 T cell receptor beta chains originate from one sample sequenced in a study of regulatory T cells in long-lasting Graves disease. The time point denotes: persistent/refractory GD, antithyroid drugs over 5 years with positive TRAb. PBMC RNA served as the TCR library source. CDR3 regions were amplified by Arm-PCR using iRepertoire HTBI primers to build TCR beta libraries. TCRdb independently ran MiXCR on the multiplex PCR reads; one entry per CDR3 protein. The table records 500,000 to 700,000 distinct CDR3 sequences, 25% to 35% of them present only once. Material: peripheral blood mononuclear cells (PBMCs), obtained when the disease was refractory, from a patient treated with antithyroid drugs. The origin of the receptors is a female donor with Graves disease.

The sample holds a few counts of this clonotype. The rearrangement uses TRBV10-2 and TRBJ1-2, with 7 positions matching TRBD1. CDR1 is WSHSY and CDR2 is SAAADI in the germline V gene. V dropped 2 bases and J dropped 2; count of bases not matched to a gene: 2. The CDR3 is made up of 14 amino acids. The CDR3 is CASSETTGNYGYTF. The DNA of the CDR3 is TGCGCCAGCAGTGAGACGACAGGGAACTATGGCTACACCTTC.

This CDR3 reads CASSLATTGSTYGYTF. The CDR3 DNA reads as TGTGCCAGCAGCTTAGCGACGACAGGGAGCACTTATGGCTACACCTTC. The V gene is TRBV7-9, the J gene TRBJ1-2; 7 nucleotides agree with TRBD1. V shed 0 bases and J 5 bases; nucleotides not matched to a gene: 9. The V gene's germline CDR1 is SEHNR and CDR2 FQNEAQ (reference sequence). The CDR3 contains 16 residues. The full variable domain, in which reference TRBV7-9 and TRBJ1-2 provide the parts outside the CDR3, is DTGVSQNPRHKITKRGQNVTFRCDPISEHNRLYWYRQTLGQGPEFLTYFQNEAQLEKSRLLSDRFSAERPKGSFSTLEIQRTEQGDSAMYLCASSLATTGSTYGYTFGSGTRLTVV.

Ten or more counts support this clonotype. CDR3 protein: CASSLEDTEAFF. The CDR3 nucleotides are TGTGCCAGCAGTTTAGAAGACACTGAAGCTTTCTTT. The genes are TRBV12-3 or TRBV12-4 and TRBJ1-1; D is ambiguous. Deletions cut 1 base from V and 3 bases from J, with 3 bases between. CDR3 length equals 12 residues.

The chain carries TRBV5-4 and TRBJ1-6; D gene ambiguous. CDR1 is SGHNT and CDR2 is YYREEE in the germline V gene (reference sequence). V was cut by 1 base and J by 7 bases, with 12 bases left in between. There are 15 residues in the CDR3. CDR3 nucleotide sequence: TGTGCCAGCAGCTTGTTCAGGCAGAAAAATTCACCCCTCCACTTT. This translates into CASSLFRQKNSPLHF. The entire variable domain, with the rest obtained from reference TRBV5-4 and TRBJ1-6, is as follows: ETGVTQSPTHLIKTRGQQVTLRCSSQSGHNTVSWYQQALGQGPQFIFQYYREEENGRGNFPPRFSGLQFPNYSSELNVNALELDDSALYLCASSLFRQKNSPLHFGNGTRLTVT.

This clonotype occurred a few times. CDR3 loop: CSASPDTGTFNSPLHF. CDR3 coding DNA: TGCAGTGCTAGTCCGGACACCGGGACGTTCAATTCACCCCTCCACTTT. The rearrangement joins TRBV20-1 to TRBJ1-6; TRBD1 might be the D (5 bases). Trimming took 3 bases from V and 7 from J, leaving 19 bases between them. Looked up from germline, CDR1 is DFQATT and CDR2 is SNEGSKA (reference sequence). This CDR3 contains 16 residues.

In this sample, this clonotype turned up many times. This rearrangement joins TRBV28 to TRBJ1-4; tentative D call: TRBD1 (6 bases). Germline CDR1 is MDHEN and CDR2 is SYDVKM. V was clipped by 5 bases and J by 8 bases, with 9 bases between them. The CDR3 is 12 residues long. The CDR3 reads CASSTDREKLFF. The CDR3 DNA sequence: TGTGCCAGCAGTACCGACAGGGAAAAACTGTTTTTT.

The chain employs TRBV27 and TRBJ1-5, with 7 nucleotides matching TRBD1. The V and J ends lost 5 bases and 3 bases, in that order; junction bases with no gene match: 7. Germline V gene sequence: CDR1 MNHEY, CDR2 SMNVEV (reference sequence). The CDR3 loop spans 15 amino acids. The CDR3 region has the DNA TGTGCCAGCAGTATAAGACAGGGTTACAATCAGCCCCAGCATTTT. Translated, it gives CASSIRQGYNQPQHF.

The chain links TRBV6-9 to TRBJ1-3; D perhaps matches TRBD1 (6 bases). Germline V CDR1 and CDR2: MNHGY, SVAAGI. The CDR3 loop spans 16 amino acids. The V end lost 6 bases, the J end lost 4 bases, and 19 bases lay between the germline ends. The CDR3 bases are TGTGCCAGCAGCCAAGAGCACAGGGCCTCAGGAAACACCATATATTTT. This sequence encodes CASSQEHRASGNTIYF.

This clonotype appeared many times. The genes are TRBV12-3 or TRBV12-4 and TRBJ1-2; the D gene is possibly TRBD1 (6 bases). V lost 4 bases to trimming and J lost 7 bases, with 10 bases between them. The CDR3 length is 12 residues. The CDR3, as DNA: TGTGCCAGCAGTTCGAGGGGGTTTGGCTACACCTTC. Its translation is CASSSRGFGYTF.

This clonotype was found many times. The genes are TRBV2 and TRBJ2-7, with D unclear. The germline gives CDR1 SNHLY, CDR2 FYNNEI. Trimming left V 7 bases short and J 2 bases short, with 9 bases between. This CDR3 contains 12 residues. The CDR3 protein is CASNLNPYEQYF. As DNA, the CDR3 is TGTGCCAGCAACCTGAACCCCTACGAGCAGTACTTC. Together with reference TRBV2 and TRBJ2-7, the CDR3 gives the full variable domain: EPEVTQTPSHQVTQMGQEVILRCVPISNHLYFYWYRQILGQKVEFLVSFYNNEISEKSEIFDDQFSVERPDGSNFTLKIRSTKLEDSAMYFCASNLNPYEQYFGPGTRLTVT.

The sample holds many counts of this clonotype. The chain combines TRBV2 with TRBJ2-7, with 10 nucleotides matching TRBD1. Looked up from germline, CDR1 is SNHLY and CDR2 is FYNNEI. Germline trimming cut 10 bases from V and 3 bases from J; bases unmatched to any gene: 12. The CDR3 length is 15 residues. CDR3: CATELPGQGIYEQYF. For the CDR3, the DNA is TGTGCCACAGAACTACCGGGACAGGGGATCTACGAGCAGTACTTC.

V and J are TRBV2 and TRBJ1-1, with D hard to call. The CDR3 runs 15 residues. V was cut by 4 bases and J by 1 base, with 13 bases left in between. The germline CDR1 and CDR2 sequences are SNHLY and FYNNEI. CDR3 nucleotide sequence: TGTGCCAGCAGTGGCCGGAGCTCAGGGAACACTGAAGCTTTCTTT. As protein: CASSGRSSGNTEAFF.

Only a few counts were recorded for this clonotype. The V call is TRBV15, the J call TRBJ2-4, with 9 bases matching TRBD1. Germline V gene data show CDR1 as LNHNV and CDR2 as YYDKDF (reference sequence). The ends lost 5 bases at V and 0 bases at J; junction bases unmatched: 11. The length of the CDR3 is 18 residues. DNA for the CDR3: TGTGCCACCAGCCGAGGACAGGGGTTGACCCTAGCCAAAAACATTCAGTACTTC. Amino acid sequence: CATSRGQGLTLAKNIQYF.

The rearrangement links TRBV27 to TRBJ1-2; 8 bases line up with TRBD1. Germline V CDR1 and CDR2: MNHEY, SMNVEV (reference sequence). The CDR3 covers 14 residues. V dropped 5 bases and J dropped 4; count of bases not matched to a gene: 6. For the CDR3, the DNA is TGTGCCAGCAGTGCGACAGGGGTGGCCTATGGCTACACCTTC. This translates into CASSATGVAYGYTF.

With respect to this clonotype: The germline gene is not matched at one end of the junction; a read error may be the cause. The rearrangement uses TRBV12-5 and TRBJ2-7, with D tentatively TRBD1 (5 bases). Looked up from germline, CDR1 is LGHNT and CDR2 is FRNRAP. CDR3 size: 13 residues. This CDR3 is CASGLQVGLERYF. The CDR3 coding sequence is TGTGCTAGTGGTCTCCAGGTGGGGCTAGAGCGGTACTTC.

The chain employs TRBV30 and TRBJ1-1, with D maybe TRBD1 (6 bases). Germline lookup yields CDR1 GTSNPN and CDR2 SVGIG (reference sequence). This CDR3 is built from 14 residues. V lost 4 bases, J lost 6 bases, and 18 bases lay in between. CDR3 in amino acids: CAWTRGASGSEAFF. Written as DNA, the CDR3 is TGTGCCTGGACCCGGGGGGCCAGTGGATCTGAAGCTTTCTTT.

The gene calls are TRBV7-9 and TRBJ2-3; D call uncertain. The length of the CDR3 is 13 residues. Germline CDR1 reads SEHNR; CDR2 reads FQNEAQ (reference sequence). V lost 2 bases to trimming and J lost 2 bases, with 5 bases between them. The CDR3 spells CASSLSTTDTQYF. In DNA form, the CDR3 reads TGTGCCAGCAGCTTATCTACCACAGATACGCAGTATTTT.

The chain employs TRBV28 and TRBJ1-4; D is perhaps TRBD1 (5 bases). Germline values: CDR1 MDHEN, CDR2 SYDVKM. V was cut by 6 bases and J by 11 bases, with 16 bases left in between. CDR3 size: 13 residues. CDR3 amino acids: CASSGDGPVKLFF. CDR3 bases: TGTGCCAGCAGCGGGGACGGCCCAGTGAAACTGTTTTTT.

V is TRBV7-2 and J is TRBJ1-4; D not resolved. CDR1 SGHTA and CDR2 FQGNSA come from the germline V gene. With 5 bases removed from V and 1 base from J, the gap between germline ends came to 11 bases. This CDR3 is built from 15 residues. The CDR3 nucleotides read TGTGCCAGCAGCCATCCGGGAGGAACTAATGAAAAACTGTTTTTT. As protein: CASSHPGGTNEKLFF.

This clonotype was seen a single time. The rearrangement joins TRBV12-5 to TRBJ1-2, with D possibly TRBD1 on 5 matching bases. CDR1 is LGHNT, CDR2 FRNRAP, per germline. The V and J ends lost 0 bases and 4 bases respectively, with 15 bases between them. This CDR3 has 16 amino acids. Here the CDR3 reads CASGLVRGERFYGYTF. DNA for the CDR3: TGTGCTAGTGGTTTGGTACGAGGGGAGAGATTCTATGGCTACACCTTC. The full variable domain, completed using reference TRBV12-5 and TRBJ1-2, is DARVTQTPRHKVTEMGQEVTMRCQPILGHNTVFWYRQTMMQGLELLAYFRNRAPLDDSGMPKDRFSAEMPDATLATLKIQPSEPRDSAVYFCASGLVRGERFYGYTFGSGTRLTVV.

The chain recombines TRBV4-2 with TRBJ2-7, with a possible D match to TRBD2 (5 bases). Germline-derived CDR1 and CDR2 are LGHNA and YNFKEQ. The V and J ends lost 0 bases and 2 bases respectively, with 14 bases between them. The CDR3 runs 16 residues. The CDR3 DNA is TGTGCCAGCAGCCAAGACCTGGCGGGCTTTACCTACGAGCAGTACTTC. Translation gives CASSQDLAGFTYEQYF.

The rearrangement joins TRBV3-1 to TRBJ2-7; TRBD2 matches at 8 bases. CDR3 length: 18 amino acids. Germline V lookup: CDR1 LGHDT, CDR2 YNNKEL (reference sequence). V lost 0 bases, J lost 1 base, and 11 bases stayed unmatched. The CDR3 loop reads CASSQEGVAGTSSYEQYF. For the CDR3, the DNA is TGTGCCAGCAGCCAAGAGGGGGTAGCGGGGACGTCTTCCTACGAGCAGTACTTC.

In its sample, this clonotype was seen once. The chain uses TRBV7-3 and TRBJ2-7; perhaps TRBD2 as D (6 bases). CDR3 length: 14 residues. Germline V gene lookup returns CDR1 SGHTA and CDR2 FQGTGA. Trimming shortened V by 2 bases and J by 5 bases, and 13 bases separated the two germline ends. Here the CDR3 reads CASSLVVRENEQYF. CDR3 DNA: TGTGCCAGCAGCTTAGTGGTTCGGGAGAACGAGCAGTACTTC.

This clonotype was found once. The rearrangement links TRBV6-2 or TRBV6-3 to TRBJ2-1; 8 bases map to TRBD2. This CDR3 is 16 amino acids long. Germline-derived CDR1 and CDR2 are MNHEY and SVGEGT. Trimming took 5 bases from V and 8 from J; bases not matched to a gene: 14. The CDR3 DNA is TGTGCCAGCAGTGACCTCGAGGGACTAGAGTTGTATGAGCAGTTCTTC. Residues: CASSDLEGLELYEQFF.

The genes are TRBV6-1 and TRBJ2-7, with D uncertain. The CDR3 is made up of 15 amino acids. Germline CDR1 MNHNS, CDR2 SASEGT. Trimming cost V 7 bases and J 2 bases, with 18 bases left between them. Written as DNA, the CDR3 is TGTGCCAGCACAGAGGTACGGCGATTCCCCTACGAGCAGTACTTC. Its translation: CASTEVRRFPYEQYF.

The chain employs TRBV27 and TRBJ1-3, with TRBD1 matching over 9 bases. V lost 6 bases and J lost 6; bases outside the gene matches: 15. In germline, CDR1 is MNHEY, CDR2 SMNVEV (reference sequence). This CDR3 has 17 residues. Written as DNA, the CDR3 is TGTGCCAGCAGCCTTACTACGAACAGGGGGCGAAAAAACACCATATATTTT. Protein product: CASSLTTNRGRKNTIYF.

The chain couples TRBV9 to TRBJ2-7; 10 bases align to TRBD2. Germline values: CDR1 SGDLS, CDR2 YYNGEE. Unmatched junction bases numbered 7, after V lost 3 bases and J lost 4 bases. There are 15 residues in the CDR3. The CDR3 reads CASSATSGFVYEQYF. The CDR3 DNA reads TGTGCCAGCAGCGCGACTAGCGGGTTTGTATACGAGCAGTACTTC.

In its sample, this clonotype was seen many times. J is TRBJ2-2 and V is TRBV28, with D possibly matching TRBD1 (6 bases). V was cut by 5 bases and J by 1 base, with 11 bases left in between. Germline CDR1 MDHEN, CDR2 SYDVKM. There are 15 residues in the CDR3. The DNA for the CDR3 is TGTGCCAGCAGTCACGGGACAAGGAACACCGGGGAGCTGTTTTTT. Its translation: CASSHGTRNTGELFF. Filled out from reference TRBV28 and TRBJ2-2, the complete variable domain reads DVKVTQSSRYLVKRTGEKVFLECVQDMDHENMFWYRQDPGLGLRLIYFSYDVKMKEKGDIPEGYSVSREKKERFSLILESASTNQTSMYLCASSHGTRNTGELFFGEGSRLTVL.